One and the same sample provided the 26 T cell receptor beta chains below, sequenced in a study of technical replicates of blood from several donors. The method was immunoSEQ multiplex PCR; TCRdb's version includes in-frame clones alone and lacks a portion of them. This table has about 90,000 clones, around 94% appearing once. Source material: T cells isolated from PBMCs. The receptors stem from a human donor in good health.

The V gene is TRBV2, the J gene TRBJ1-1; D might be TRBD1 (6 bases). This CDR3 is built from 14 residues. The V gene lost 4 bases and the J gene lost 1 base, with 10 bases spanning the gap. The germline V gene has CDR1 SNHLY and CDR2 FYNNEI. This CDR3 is CASSARGGNTEAFF. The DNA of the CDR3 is TGTGCCAGCAGTGCGAGGGGGGGGAACACTGAAGCTTTCTTT.

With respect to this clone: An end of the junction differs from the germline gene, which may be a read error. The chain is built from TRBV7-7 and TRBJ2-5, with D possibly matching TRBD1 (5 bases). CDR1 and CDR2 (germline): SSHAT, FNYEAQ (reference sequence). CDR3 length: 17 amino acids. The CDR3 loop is CASSSFTGITISETQYF. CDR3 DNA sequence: TGTGCTAGCAGCTCCTTTACAGGAATTACTATCTCGGAGACCCAGTACTTC.

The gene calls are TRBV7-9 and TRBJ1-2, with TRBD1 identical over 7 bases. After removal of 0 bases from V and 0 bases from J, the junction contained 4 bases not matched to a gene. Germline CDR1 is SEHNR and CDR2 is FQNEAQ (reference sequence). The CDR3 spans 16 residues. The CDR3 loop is CASSLARGTSNYGYTF. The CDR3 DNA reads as TGTGCCAGCAGCTTAGCCAGGGGGACTTCTAACTATGGCTACACCTTC.

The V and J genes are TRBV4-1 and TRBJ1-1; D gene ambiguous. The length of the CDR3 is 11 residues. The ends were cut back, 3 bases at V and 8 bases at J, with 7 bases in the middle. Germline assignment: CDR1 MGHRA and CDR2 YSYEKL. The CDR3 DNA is TGCGCCAGCAGCCACCTGACAGAAGCTTTCTTT. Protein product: CASSHLTEAFF.

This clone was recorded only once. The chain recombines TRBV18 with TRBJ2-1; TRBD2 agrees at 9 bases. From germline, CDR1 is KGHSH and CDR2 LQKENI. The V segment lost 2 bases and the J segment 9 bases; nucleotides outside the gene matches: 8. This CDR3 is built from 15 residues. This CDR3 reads CASSPVGGRAAEQFF. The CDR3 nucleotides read TGTGCCAGCTCACCAGTTGGCGGGAGGGCGGCTGAGCAGTTCTTC.

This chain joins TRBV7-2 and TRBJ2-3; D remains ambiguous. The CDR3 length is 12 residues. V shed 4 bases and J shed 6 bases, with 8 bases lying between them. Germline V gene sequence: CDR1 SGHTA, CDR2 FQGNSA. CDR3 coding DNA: TGTGCCAGCAGCTCAATGAGGGATACGCAGTATTTT. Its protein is CASSSMRDTQYF.

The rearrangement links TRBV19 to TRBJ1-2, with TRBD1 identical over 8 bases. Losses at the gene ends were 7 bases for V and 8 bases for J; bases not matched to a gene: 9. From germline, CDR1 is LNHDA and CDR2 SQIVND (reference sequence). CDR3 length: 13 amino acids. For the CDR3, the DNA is TGTGCCAGTAAAGACAGGGGCTACAGGGGCTACACCTTC. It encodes CASKDRGYRGYTF. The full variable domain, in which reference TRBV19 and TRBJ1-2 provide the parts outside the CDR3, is DGGITQSPKYLFRKEGQNVTLSCEQNLNHDAMYWYRQDPGQGLRLIYYSQIVNDFQKGDIAEGYSVSREKKESFPLTVTSAQKNPTAFYLCASKDRGYRGYTFGSGTRLTVV.

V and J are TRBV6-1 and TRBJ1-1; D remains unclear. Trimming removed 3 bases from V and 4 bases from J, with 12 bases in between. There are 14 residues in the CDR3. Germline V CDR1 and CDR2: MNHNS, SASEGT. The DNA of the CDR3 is TGTGCCAGCAGTGAGACCGGGCGGGCCACTGAAGCTTTCTTT. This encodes CASSETGRATEAFF.

The CDR3 DNA is TGTGCCACCAGCCCAATTACAGGAACCGGGGAGCTGTTTTTT. This sequence encodes CATSPITGTGELFF. This rearrangement joins TRBV15 to TRBJ2-2; TRBD1 might be the D (5 bases). Germline V gene lookup returns CDR1 LNHNV and CDR2 YYDKDF (reference sequence). Trimming stripped 5 bases from V and 5 bases from J, with 12 bases between. CDR3 length equals 14 residues.

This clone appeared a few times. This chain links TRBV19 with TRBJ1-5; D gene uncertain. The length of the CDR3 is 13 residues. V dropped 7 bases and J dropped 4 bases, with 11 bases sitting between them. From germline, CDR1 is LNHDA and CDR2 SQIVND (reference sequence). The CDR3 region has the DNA TGTGCCAGTATGGCAGGCTTTAATCAGCCCCAGCATTTT. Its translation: CASMAGFNQPQHF.

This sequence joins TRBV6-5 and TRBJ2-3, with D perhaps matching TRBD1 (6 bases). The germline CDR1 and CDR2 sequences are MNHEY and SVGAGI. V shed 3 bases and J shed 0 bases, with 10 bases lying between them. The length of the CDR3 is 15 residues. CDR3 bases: TGTGCCAGCAGTTATGGGGGCGAGAGCACAGATACGCAGTATTTT. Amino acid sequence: CASSYGGESTDTQYF.

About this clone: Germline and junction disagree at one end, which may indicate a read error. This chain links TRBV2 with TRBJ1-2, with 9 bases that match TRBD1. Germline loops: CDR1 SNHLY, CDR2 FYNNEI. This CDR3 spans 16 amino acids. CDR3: CASRAHRGLARIDRDF. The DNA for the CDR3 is TGTGCCAGCAGGGCACACAGGGGGCTTGCCAGGATAGATCGAGACTTC. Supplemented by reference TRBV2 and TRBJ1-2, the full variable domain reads EPEVTQTPSHQVTQMGQEVILRCVPISNHLYFYWYRQILGQKVEFLVSFYNNEISEKSEIFDDQFSVERPDGSNFTLKIRSTKLEDSAMYFCASRAHRGLARIDRDFGSGTRLTVV.

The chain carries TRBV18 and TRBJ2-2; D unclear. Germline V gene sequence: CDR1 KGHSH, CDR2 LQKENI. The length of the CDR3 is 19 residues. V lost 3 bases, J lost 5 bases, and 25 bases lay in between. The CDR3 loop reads CASSPFGTARSFRTGELFF. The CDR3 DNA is TGTGCCAGCTCACCTTTCGGCACAGCAAGGTCGTTTAGGACCGGGGAGCTGTTTTTT.

CDR3 amino acids: CSVLGLAGAGELFF. CDR3 nucleotide sequence: TGCAGCGTCTTGGGGCTAGCGGGAGCCGGGGAGCTGTTTTTT. This sequence joins TRBV29-1 and TRBJ2-2; 10 positions match TRBD2. The J segment lost 6 bases and the V segment lost 6 bases, leaving 7 bases of the junction unmatched. Germline assignment: CDR1 SQVTM and CDR2 ANQGSEA. CDR3 length equals 14 residues.

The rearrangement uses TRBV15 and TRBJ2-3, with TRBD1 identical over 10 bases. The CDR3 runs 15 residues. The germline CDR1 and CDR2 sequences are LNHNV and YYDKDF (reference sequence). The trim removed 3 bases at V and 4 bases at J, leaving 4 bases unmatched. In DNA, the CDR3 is TGTGCCACCAGCAGCCGGGACAGGGGTCCAGATACGCAGTATTTT. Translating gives CATSSRDRGPDTQYF.

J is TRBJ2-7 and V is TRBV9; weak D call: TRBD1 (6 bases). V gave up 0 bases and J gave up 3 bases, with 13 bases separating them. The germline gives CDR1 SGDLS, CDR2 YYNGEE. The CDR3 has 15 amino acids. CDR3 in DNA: TGTGCCAGCAGCGTAGGGGCAGGGGACCTCTACGAGCAGTACTTC. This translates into CASSVGAGDLYEQYF.

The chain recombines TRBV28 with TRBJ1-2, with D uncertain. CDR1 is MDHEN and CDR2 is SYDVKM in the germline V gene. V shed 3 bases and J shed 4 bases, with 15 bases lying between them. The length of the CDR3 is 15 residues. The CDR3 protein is CASSFPPEGSYGYTF. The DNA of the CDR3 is TGTGCCAGCAGTTTCCCCCCCGAGGGTAGCTATGGCTACACCTTC.

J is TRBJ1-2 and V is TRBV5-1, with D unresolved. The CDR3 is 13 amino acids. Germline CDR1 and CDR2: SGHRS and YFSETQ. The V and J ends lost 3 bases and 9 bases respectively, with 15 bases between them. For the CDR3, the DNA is TGCGCCAGCAGCTCCGGTAATCACGCGAGCTACACCTTC. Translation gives CASSSGNHASYTF.

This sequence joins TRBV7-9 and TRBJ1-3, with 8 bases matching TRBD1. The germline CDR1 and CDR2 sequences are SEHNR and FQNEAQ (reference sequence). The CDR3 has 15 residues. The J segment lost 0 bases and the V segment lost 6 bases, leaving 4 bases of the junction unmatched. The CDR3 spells CASSWDRSSGNTIYF. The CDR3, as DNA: TGTGCCAGCAGTTGGGACAGGAGCTCTGGAAACACCATATATTTT.

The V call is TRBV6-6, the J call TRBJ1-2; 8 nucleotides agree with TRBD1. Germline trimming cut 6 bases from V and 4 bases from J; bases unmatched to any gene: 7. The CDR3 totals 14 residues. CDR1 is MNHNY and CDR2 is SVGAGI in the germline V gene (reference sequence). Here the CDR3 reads CASRLGQGSYGYTF. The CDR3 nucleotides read TGTGCCAGCAGGCTAGGACAGGGAAGCTATGGCTACACCTTC.

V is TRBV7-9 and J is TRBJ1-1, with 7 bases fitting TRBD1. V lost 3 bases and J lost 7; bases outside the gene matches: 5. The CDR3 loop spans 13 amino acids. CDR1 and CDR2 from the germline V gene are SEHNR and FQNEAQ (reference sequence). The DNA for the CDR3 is TGTGCCAGCAGCTTCATCCGGGACAGTGAAGCTTTCTTT. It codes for CASSFIRDSEAFF.

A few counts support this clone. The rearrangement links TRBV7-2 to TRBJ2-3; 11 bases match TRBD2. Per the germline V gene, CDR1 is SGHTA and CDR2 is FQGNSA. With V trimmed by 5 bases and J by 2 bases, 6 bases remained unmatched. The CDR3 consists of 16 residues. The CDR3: CASSPRLAGYTDTQYF. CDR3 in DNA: TGTGCCAGCAGCCCGAGACTAGCGGGGTACACAGATACGCAGTATTTT.

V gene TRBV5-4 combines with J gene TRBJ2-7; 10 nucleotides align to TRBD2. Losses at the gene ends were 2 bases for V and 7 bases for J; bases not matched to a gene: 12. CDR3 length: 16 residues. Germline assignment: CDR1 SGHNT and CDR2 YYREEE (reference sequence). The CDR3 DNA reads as TGTGCCAGCAGCTTCTTAGACCGGCTAGCGGGGGATGAGCAGTACTTC. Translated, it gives CASSFLDRLAGDEQYF.

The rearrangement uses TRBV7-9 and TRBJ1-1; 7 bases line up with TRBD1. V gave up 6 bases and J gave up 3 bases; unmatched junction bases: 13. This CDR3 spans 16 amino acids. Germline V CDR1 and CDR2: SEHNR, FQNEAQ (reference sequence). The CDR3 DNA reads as TGTGCCAGCAGGAGGGCACAGGGGCCGCGGCACACTGAAGCTTTCTTT. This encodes CASRRAQGPRHTEAFF.

Written as DNA, the CDR3 is TGTGCCAGCAGCCTAGGACAGGAATACACAGATACGCAGTATTTT. Protein: CASSLGQEYTDTQYF. The J gene is TRBJ2-3, the V gene TRBV4-2; 7 bases match TRBD1. V lost 4 bases to trimming and J lost 2 bases; unmatched junction nucleotides: 6. CDR3 length: 15 amino acids. Germline-derived CDR1 and CDR2 are LGHNA and YNFKEQ.

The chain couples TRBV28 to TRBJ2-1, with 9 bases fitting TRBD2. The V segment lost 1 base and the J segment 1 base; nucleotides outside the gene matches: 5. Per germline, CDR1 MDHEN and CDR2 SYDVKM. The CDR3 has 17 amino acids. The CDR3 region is CASSLYPSGTSYNEQFF. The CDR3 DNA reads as TGTGCCAGCAGTTTATATCCTAGCGGGACTTCCTACAATGAGCAGTTCTTC.